This record covers a single T cell receptor (beta chain). Its antigen is not identified. The CDR3 sequence is 15 residues long. CDR1 and CDR2 from the germline V gene are KGHSH and LQKENI. V lost 3 bases and J lost 3; bases outside the gene matches: 3. The data derive from a study of shared clonotypes between healthy human individuals. General study findings and limits: Blood was the sole source, and tissue repertoires probably differ.

Here immunoSEQ multiplex PCR was the method, and the copy in TCRdb shows in-frame clones only, minus some. The table lists around 1.6 million clones, around 98% of them singletons. Sequences were obtained from naive CD4+ T cells sorted from blood. The subset here: CD45RA+ positively selected. V usage is TRBV18 and J usage is TRBJ2-1, with 9 bases that match TRBD2. The sequence was obtained from a man aged 25 to 45 in good health. The CDR3 is CASSPRGGHYNEQFF. CDR3 sequence (DNA): TGTGCCAGCTCACCGCGGGGGGGCCACTACAATGAGCAGTTCTTC.